This entry concerns a single TCR beta chain. Antigen unknown. Germline CDR1 reads LNHDA; CDR2 reads SQIVND (reference sequence). V was trimmed by 1 base and J by 7 bases, leaving 11 bases between them. CDR3 length equals 13 residues. These data are taken from a study of lymphopenia after photon versus proton radiotherapy. Study findings and constraints: After lymphocyte nadir, photon-treated repertoires showed oligoclonal expansion, especially CD8+ Temra.

Method: immunoSEQ multiplex PCR; TCRdb's copy keeps in-frame clones and lacks some. The data show tens of thousands of clones, approximately 87% seen once. V usage is TRBV19 and J usage is TRBJ2-7; D is unresolved. This clonotype was sampled from a woman in her sixties with cholangiocarcinoma. Some clones in this sample may be carry-over from other donors' samples. The specimen comprised peripheral blood, sampled from a patient treated with proton-based radiotherapy. In DNA form, the CDR3 reads TGTGCCAGTAGTATAGTGGACCGCTGGGAGCAGTACTTC. This sequence encodes CASSIVDRWEQYF.